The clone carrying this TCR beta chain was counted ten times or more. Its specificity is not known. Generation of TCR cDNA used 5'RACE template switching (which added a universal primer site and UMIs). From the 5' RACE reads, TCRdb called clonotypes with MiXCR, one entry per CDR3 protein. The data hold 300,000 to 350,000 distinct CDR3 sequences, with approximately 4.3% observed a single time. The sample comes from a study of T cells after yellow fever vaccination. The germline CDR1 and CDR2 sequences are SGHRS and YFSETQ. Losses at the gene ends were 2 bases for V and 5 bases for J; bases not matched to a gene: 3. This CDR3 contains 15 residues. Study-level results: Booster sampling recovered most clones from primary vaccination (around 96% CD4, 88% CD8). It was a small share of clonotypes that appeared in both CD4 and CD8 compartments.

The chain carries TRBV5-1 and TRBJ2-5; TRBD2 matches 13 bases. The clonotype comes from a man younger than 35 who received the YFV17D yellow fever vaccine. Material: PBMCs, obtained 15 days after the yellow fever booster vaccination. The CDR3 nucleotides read TGCGCCAGCAGCTTCGGGACTAGCGGGGAGGAGACCCAGTACTTC. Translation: CASSFGTSGEETQYF.